Listed below are T cell receptor beta chains from one sample, sequenced in a study of blood T cell repertoires in COVID-19. Method: immunoSEQ multiplex PCR; TCRdb's copy keeps in-frame clones and lacks some. Of about 180,000 clones listed, 80% to 90% were seen once; the top ten hold 12%. Material: peripheral blood. All receptors come from a woman aged 70-85 years with COVID-19, enrolled during active disease. The CDR3 runs from the conserved cysteine through the conserved F or W. D genes are given only for firm matches. Only part of the rows carry a size: once, few, many, or a class if the clone is expanded.

v_gene	abundance	d_gene	j_gene	CDR3nt	CDR3aa
TRBV28	once	-	TRBJ1-4	TGTGCCAGCAGTTTAGCCGGGAGAACAAATGAAAAACTGTTTTTT	CASSLAGRTNEKLFF
TRBV5-1	once	-	TRBJ1-1	TGCGCCAGCAGCTTGCGGACTGCTGCGAACACTGAAGCTTTCTTT	CASSLRTAANTEAFF
TRBV19	-	TRBD1	TRBJ1-1	TGTGCCAGTAGTCCCAGGACAGGGATAAAGACTGAAGCTTTCTTT	CASSPRTGIKTEAFF
TRBV30	-	TRBD2	TRBJ2-3	TGTGCCTGGACTAGCGGGGAGGGGGATACGCAGTATTTT	CAWTSGEGDTQYF
TRBV7-9	-	-	TRBJ1-1	TGTGCCAGCAGCTTAGATCGAGACAGGAACACTGAAGCTTTCTTT	CASSLDRDRNTEAFF
TRBV28	-	-	TRBJ1-2	TGTGCCAGCAGTCTCAGCCTAAAACAGGTCTATGGCTACACCTTC	CASSLSLKQVYGYTF
TRBV30	-	-	TRBJ2-3	TGTGCCTGGACAGGGTCCACAGATACGCAGTATTTT	CAWTGSTDTQYF
TRBV7-9	-	-	TRBJ2-1	TGTGCCAGCAGCCCCAAAGGGGGAGGGGTGAATGAGCAGTTCTTC	CASSPKGGGVNEQFF
TRBV11-2	-	-	TRBJ2-1	TGTGCCAGCAGAGATCCCACGGGGGTCGGTGAGCAGTTCTTC	CASRDPTGVGEQFF
TRBV2	-	TRBD2	TRBJ2-1	TGTGCCAGCAACCCGGGACTAGCGGGGACCAATGAGCAGTTCTTC	CASNPGLAGTNEQFF
TRBV4-1	-	-	TRBJ1-3	TGCGCCAGCAGCCAAACCAGCCAGGAGGACACCATATATTTT	CASSQTSQEDTIYF
TRBV24-1	-	TRBD2	TRBJ2-5	TGTGCCACCAGCCCCGGGACTAGTCTTCAAGAGACCCAGTACTTC	CATSPGTSLQETQYF
TRBV4-1	-	-	TRBJ1-6	TGCGCCAGCAGCCAAGGCCCTCACTTGGGGCAGGGGCATTCACCCCTCCACTTT	CASSQGPHLGQGHSPLHF
TRBV28	-	-	TRBJ1-2	TGTGCCAGCAGTCGCCAGGGGATACGGTATGGCTACACCTTC	CASSRQGIRYGYTF
TRBV6-6	-	-	TRBJ1-5	TGTGCCAGCAGTTACTCAGGGGCTCAGCCCCAGCATTTT	CASSYSGAQPQHF
TRBV6-4	-	TRBD2	TRBJ2-1	TGTGCCAGCAGCTCGATAGCGGGAGGTGGTGAGCAGTTCTTC	CASSSIAGGGEQFF
TRBV15	-	TRBD2	TRBJ2-1	TGTGCCACCAGCAGGAGATCTGGACTAGTCTCAAGGCAGTTCTTC	CATSRRSGLVSRQFF
TRBV28	-	TRBD2	TRBJ2-1	TGTGCCAGCAGTTCCTTCCCGTTCTTAGCGGGGAGCTCCTACAATGAGCAGTTCTTC	CASSSFPFLAGSSYNEQFF
TRBV2	-	-	TRBJ1-6	TGTGCCAGCAGTGGATCGCGGGTCGGCACCCTCCACTTT	CASSGSRVGTLHF
TRBV7-3	few	-	TRBJ2-7	TGTGCCAGCAGCTTCTACGACTTCTACGAGCAGTACTTC	CASSFYDFYEQYF
TRBV5-1	-	TRBD2	TRBJ2-2	TGCGCCAGCAGCGGAACGCGGGAGGGGGCGAGGACCGGGGAGCTGTTTTTT	CASSGTREGARTGELFF
TRBV18	-	TRBD2	TRBJ2-3	TGTGCCAGCTCCCTGGGACTAGCGGGAGTAGATACGCAGTATTTT	CASSLGLAGVDTQYF
TRBV10-1	-	-	TRBJ2-7	TGCGCCAGCAGTGAGTCTAGGGGCCCCCTAACCTACGAGCAGTACTTC	CASSESRGPLTYEQYF
TRBV28	-	TRBD2	TRBJ2-7	TGTGCCAGCAGCGGGGCTAGCGGGAACTACGAGCAGTACTTC	CASSGASGNYEQYF
TRBV6-5	-	-	TRBJ1-3	TGTGCCAGCAGTCCGGACAGACGCCAAAAAAACACCATATATTTT	CASSPDRRQKNTIYF
TRBV7-9	-	-	TRBJ1-4	TGTGCCAGCAGCTTAGGGAGCCCTAATGAAAAACTGTTTTTT	CASSLGSPNEKLFF
TRBV19	-	-	TRBJ2-2	TGTGCCAGTACCTTCACCGGGGAGCTGTTTTTT	CASTFTGELFF
TRBV25-1	-	-	TRBJ2-7	TGTGCCAGCGGGGGCCCAGCCCTCCCCTACGAGCAGTACTTC	CASGGPALPYEQYF
TRBV7-9	-	TRBD2	TRBJ2-3	TGTGCCAGCAGCTTAAGGGCTAGCGGGACAGATACGCAGTATTTT	CASSLRASGTDTQYF
TRBV12-3/TRBV12-4	-	-	TRBJ1-2	TGTGCCAGCAGGCAGGGCTCTGGCTACACCTTC	CASRQGSGYTF
TRBV11-3	once	-	TRBJ2-7	TGTGCCAGCAGCTTAGATGGTAGAGCCGAGCAGTACTTC	CASSLDGRAEQYF
TRBV12-3/TRBV12-4	once	-	TRBJ2-1	TGTGCCAGCAGCTCGACAGACAATGAGCAGTTCTTC	CASSSTDNEQFF
TRBV4-3	-	TRBD2	TRBJ2-7	TGCGCCAGCAGCCCGGGACTAGCAGGCTACGAGCAGTACTTC	CASSPGLAGYEQYF